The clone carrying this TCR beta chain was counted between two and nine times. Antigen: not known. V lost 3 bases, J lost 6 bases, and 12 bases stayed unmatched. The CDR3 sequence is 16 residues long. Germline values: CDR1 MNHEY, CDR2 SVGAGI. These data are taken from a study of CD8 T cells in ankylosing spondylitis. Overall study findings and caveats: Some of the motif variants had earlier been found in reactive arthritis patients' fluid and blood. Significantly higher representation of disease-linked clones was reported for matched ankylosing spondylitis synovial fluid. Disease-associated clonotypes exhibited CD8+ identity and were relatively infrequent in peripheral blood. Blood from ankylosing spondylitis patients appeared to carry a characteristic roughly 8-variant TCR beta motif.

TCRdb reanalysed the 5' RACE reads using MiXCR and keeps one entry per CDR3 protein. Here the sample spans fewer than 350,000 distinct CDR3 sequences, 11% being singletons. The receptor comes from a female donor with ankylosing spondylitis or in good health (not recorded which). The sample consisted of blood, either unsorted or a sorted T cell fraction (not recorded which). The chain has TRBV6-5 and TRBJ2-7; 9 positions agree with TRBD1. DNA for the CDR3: TGTGCCAGCAGTTATGGGACCGGGACAGGGAGCCCCGAGCAGTACTTC. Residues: CASSYGTGTGSPEQYF.